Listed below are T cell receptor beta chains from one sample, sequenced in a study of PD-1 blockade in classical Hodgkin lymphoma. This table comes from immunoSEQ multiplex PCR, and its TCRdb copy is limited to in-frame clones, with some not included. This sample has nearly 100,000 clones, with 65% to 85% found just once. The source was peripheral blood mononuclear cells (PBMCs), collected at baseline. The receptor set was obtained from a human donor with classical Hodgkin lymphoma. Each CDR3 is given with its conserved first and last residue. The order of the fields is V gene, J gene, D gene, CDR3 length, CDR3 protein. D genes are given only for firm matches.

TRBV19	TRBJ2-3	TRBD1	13	CASGGRDTDTQYF
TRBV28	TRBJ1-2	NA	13	CASSPAGPYGYTF
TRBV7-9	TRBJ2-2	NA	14	CASTDPPNTGELFF
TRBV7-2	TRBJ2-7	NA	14	CASTEGLSPYEQYF
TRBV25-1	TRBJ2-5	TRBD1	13	CASSGTAQETQYF
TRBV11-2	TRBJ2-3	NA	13	CASSLDPQDTQYF
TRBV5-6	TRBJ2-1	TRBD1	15	CASGNERAGGNEQFF
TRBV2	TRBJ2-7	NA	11	CASRQGPIGYF
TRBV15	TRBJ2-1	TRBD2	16	CATSRDQGGPINEQFF
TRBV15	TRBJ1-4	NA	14	CATSREVRREKLFF
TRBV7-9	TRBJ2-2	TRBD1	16	CASSSVGQPNTGELFF
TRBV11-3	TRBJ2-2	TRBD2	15	CASSPVAGGTGELFF
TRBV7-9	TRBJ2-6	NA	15	CASSRGSSGANVLTF
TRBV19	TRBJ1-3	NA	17	CASSSLGGRKSGNTIYF
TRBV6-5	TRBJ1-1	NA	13	CASSYNQGGVSFF
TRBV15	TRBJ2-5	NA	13	CATSSSGKETQYF
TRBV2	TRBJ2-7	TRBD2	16	CASRVSSGSGGYEQYF
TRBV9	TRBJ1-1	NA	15	CASSANVQGGTEAFF
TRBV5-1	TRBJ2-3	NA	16	CASSIGRGQLADTQYF
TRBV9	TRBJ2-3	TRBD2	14	CASSKLAGGHTQYF
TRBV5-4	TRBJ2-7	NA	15	CASSLWTDPSREQYF
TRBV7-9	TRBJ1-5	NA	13	CASSLVGNQPQHF
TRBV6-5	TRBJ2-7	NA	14	CASYPQRGSREQYF
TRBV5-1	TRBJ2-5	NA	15	CASSPASHIQETQYF
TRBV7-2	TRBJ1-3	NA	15	CASSFEVLSGNTIYF
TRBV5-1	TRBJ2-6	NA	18	CASSLEGSRVAGANVLTF
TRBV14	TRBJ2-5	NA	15	CASSHLQGIQETQYF
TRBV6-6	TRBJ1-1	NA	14	CASSYSPVVVEAFF
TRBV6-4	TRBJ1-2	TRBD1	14	CASSRDSSNYGYTF
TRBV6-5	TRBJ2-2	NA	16	CASSYGWDPNTGELFF
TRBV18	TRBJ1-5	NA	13	CASSPGGDQPQHF
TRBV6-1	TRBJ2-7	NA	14	CATTRGQAAYEQYF
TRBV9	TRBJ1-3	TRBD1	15	CASSVDRGHGNTIYF
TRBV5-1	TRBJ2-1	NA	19	CASSTPDSKTKTGRNEQFF
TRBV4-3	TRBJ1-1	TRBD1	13	CASSLLQGVVAFF
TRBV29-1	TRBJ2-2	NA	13	CSVEAGYTGELFF
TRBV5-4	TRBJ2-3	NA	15	CASSMASGSTDTQYF
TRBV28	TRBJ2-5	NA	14	CASSLYTRLETQYF
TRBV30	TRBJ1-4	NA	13	CAWSRLGGEKLFF
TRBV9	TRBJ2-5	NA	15	CASSVNDADGETQYF
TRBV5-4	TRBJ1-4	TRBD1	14	CASSTGADVEKLFF
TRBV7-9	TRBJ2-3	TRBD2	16	CASIGTSGRMTDTQYF
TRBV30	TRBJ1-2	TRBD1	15	CAWSGSGTDNYGYTF
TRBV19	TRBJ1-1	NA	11	CASSARTEAFF
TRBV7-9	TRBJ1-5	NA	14	CASSSRQNNQPQHF
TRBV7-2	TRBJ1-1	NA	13	CASTPGTNTEAFF
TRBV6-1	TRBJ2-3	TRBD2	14	CASSDGGSGDTQYF
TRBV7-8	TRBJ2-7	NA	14	CASSLRSSSYEQYF
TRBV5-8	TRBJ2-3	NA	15	CASTPGGWGTDTQYF
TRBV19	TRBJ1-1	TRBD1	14	CASRRGLVGSEAFF
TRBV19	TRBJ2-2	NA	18	CASIRRVEGSGGTGELFF
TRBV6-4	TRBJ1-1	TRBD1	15	CASSKELTGITEAFF
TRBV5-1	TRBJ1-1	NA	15	CASSLAGWGNTEAFF
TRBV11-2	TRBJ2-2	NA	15	CASSFWTSNTGELFF
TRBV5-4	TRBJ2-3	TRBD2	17	CASRITGASGGTDTQYF
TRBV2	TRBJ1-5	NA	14	CASSVWGASQPQHF
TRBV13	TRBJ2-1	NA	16	CASSGEGSGSYNEQFF
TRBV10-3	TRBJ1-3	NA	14	CAISAQSSGNTIYF